The 19 T cell receptor beta chains below all came from one sample that was sequenced in a study of blood T cell repertoires in COVID-19. Here immunoSEQ multiplex PCR was the method, and the copy in TCRdb shows in-frame clones only, minus some. The sample consists of under 500,000 clones, about 89% of them appearing once. Specimen: peripheral blood. The origin of the receptors is a woman under 40 with acute or convalescent COVID-19.

The chain combines TRBV6-5 with TRBJ2-5; 8 nucleotides line up with TRBD2. Unmatched junction bases numbered 7, after V lost 6 bases and J lost 4 bases. Germline values: CDR1 MNHEY, CDR2 SVGAGI. This CDR3 comprises 14 residues. The CDR3 loop reads CASRARGTRETQYF. The CDR3 DNA sequence: TGTGCCAGCAGGGCGCGGGGGACTAGAGAGACCCAGTACTTC.

This chain's CDR3 is CSASPGDTQYF. The CDR3 nucleotides are TGCAGTGCTAGCCCGGGAGATACGCAGTATTTT. V is TRBV20-1 and J is TRBJ2-3; no clear D. In germline, CDR1 is DFQATT, CDR2 SNEGSKA (reference sequence). The CDR3 consists of 11 residues. Trimming pared 3 bases from V and 5 bases from J, leaving 6 bases between.

This chain uses TRBV5-1 with TRBJ1-4; 10 nucleotides agree with TRBD1. J gave up 8 bases and V 4 bases, and 2 bases lay outside the gene matches. Germline V gene sequence: CDR1 SGHRS, CDR2 YFSETQ. The CDR3 has 13 residues. The CDR3 protein is CASSRDRGEKLFF. The CDR3 nucleotides are TGCGCCAGCAGCCGGGACAGGGGCGAAAAACTGTTTTTT.

The chain has TRBV10-3 and TRBJ1-2; possible D gene TRBD1, 5 bases. The CDR3 covers 14 residues. V lost 3 bases and J lost 1, with 9 bases in between. CDR1 and CDR2 from the germline V gene are ENHRY and SYGVKD. The DNA of the CDR3 is TGTGCCATCAGTGATGGGGCGAATAACTATGGCTACACCTTC. It translates to CAISDGANNYGYTF.

V usage is TRBV4-1 and J usage is TRBJ1-1; 7 bases map to TRBD1. The length of the CDR3 is 17 residues. Germline V lookup: CDR1 MGHRA, CDR2 YSYEKL. The V gene end was trimmed by 0 bases and the J gene end by 5 bases; junction bases not matched to a gene: 12. The CDR3: CASSQDLRGPGETEAFF. As DNA, the CDR3 is TGCGCCAGCAGCCAAGACTTGAGGGGGCCAGGGGAAACTGAAGCTTTCTTT.

V is TRBV2 and J is TRBJ1-5, with 10 bases that match TRBD1. CDR1 and CDR2 (germline): SNHLY, FYNNEI. V lost 2 bases to trimming and J lost 4 bases; unmatched junction nucleotides: 5. The CDR3 is 16 residues long. In DNA form, the CDR3 reads TGTGCCAGCAGTGAAAGGACAGGGGGATATAATCAGCCCCAGCATTTT. Translating it yields CASSERTGGYNQPQHF.

This chain links TRBV5-6 with TRBJ2-5, with D possibly being TRBD2 (5 bases). The CDR3 sequence is 13 residues long. Germline lookup yields CDR1 SGHDT and CDR2 YYEEEE. Trimming took 4 bases from V and 5 from J, leaving 12 bases between them. The DNA for the CDR3 is TGTGCCAGCAGCCTCCGGGGAGCCGAGACCCAGTACTTC. This translates into CASSLRGAETQYF.

The chain carries TRBV10-3 and TRBJ2-3; unclear D gene. The V gene's germline CDR1 is ENHRY and CDR2 SYGVKD. V was clipped by 10 bases and J by 6 bases, with 14 bases between them. This CDR3 region has 12 residues. CDR3 residues: CATLTPPDTQYF. In nucleotides, the CDR3 is TGTGCCACCCTAACGCCCCCCGATACGCAGTATTTT.

In its sample, this clone was seen a few times. The chain recombines TRBV2 with TRBJ1-1; D unclear. The V end was cut by 0 bases, the J end by 5 bases, with 7 bases between. CDR3 length equals 13 residues. Germline assignment: CDR1 SNHLY and CDR2 FYNNEI. CDR3 loop: CASSEASVTEAFF. For the CDR3, the DNA is TGTGCCAGCAGTGAAGCGTCGGTAACTGAAGCTTTCTTT.

This chain links TRBV6-5 with TRBJ2-1, with TRBD1 matching 9 bases. Germline CDR1 MNHEY, CDR2 SVGAGI. Losses at the gene ends were 3 bases for V and 4 bases for J; bases not matched to a gene: 7. This CDR3 spans 16 amino acids. CDR3 nucleotide sequence: TGTGCCAGCAGTTATTCGACAGGGGGTTCATACAATGAGCAGTTCTTC. It yields the protein CASSYSTGGSYNEQFF.

This rearrangement joins TRBV19 to TRBJ2-1; 10 positions agree with TRBD1. Germline V gene lookup returns CDR1 LNHDA and CDR2 SQIVND (reference sequence). The CDR3 has 13 amino acids. J lost 8 bases, V lost 10 bases, and 8 bases had no gene match. The CDR3 protein is CATWDRGLDEQFF. In DNA form, the CDR3 reads TGTGCCACCTGGGACAGGGGACTGGATGAGCAGTTCTTC.

The gene calls are TRBV5-1 and TRBJ2-6; tentatively, D is TRBD1 (6 bases). V dropped 4 bases and J dropped 0 bases, with 11 bases sitting between them. CDR3 size: 16 residues. Germline-derived CDR1 and CDR2 are SGHRS and YFSETQ. The CDR3 spells CASSPGQSSGANVLTF. The CDR3 DNA sequence: TGCGCCAGCAGCCCAGGACAGTCCTCTGGGGCCAACGTCCTGACTTTC.

The chain is built from TRBV2 and TRBJ1-3; TRBD1 might be the D (6 bases). CDR3 length: 16 residues. Germline V gives CDR1 SNHLY, CDR2 FYNNEI. Trimming stripped 0 bases from V and 2 bases from J, with 11 bases between. The chain's CDR3 is CASSEATGAAGNTIYF. The DNA of the CDR3 is TGTGCCAGCAGTGAAGCGACAGGAGCGGCTGGAAACACCATATATTTT.

The chain is built from TRBV5-1 and TRBJ2-1; 7 bases fit TRBD2. Germline-derived CDR1 and CDR2 are SGHRS and YFSETQ. Trimming removed 4 bases from V and 2 bases from J; junction bases left unmatched: 9. This CDR3 contains 16 residues. CDR3 sequence reads: CASSQTGTTTYNEQFF. The CDR3 DNA reads as TGCGCCAGCAGCCAAACCGGGACTACTACCTACAATGAGCAGTTCTTC.

The gene calls are TRBV3-1 (or the pseudogene TRBV3-2) and TRBJ2-3, with TRBD2 as a possible D gene (6 bases). The V gene's germline CDR1 is LGHDT and CDR2 YNNKEL (reference sequence). CDR3 length equals 16 residues. V was shortened by 4 bases and J by 1 base, with 15 bases between the two germline ends. CDR3 coding DNA: TGTGCCAGCAGCCGGGAAGGACCGGGAGGCACAGATACGCAGTATTTT. It translates to CASSREGPGGTDTQYF.

The chain links TRBV5-1 to TRBJ1-4, with 7 bases fitting TRBD1. Per germline, CDR1 SGHRS and CDR2 YFSETQ. The V and J ends lost 0 bases and 2 bases, in that order; junction bases with no gene match: 10. This CDR3 is 18 amino acids long. Here the CDR3 DNA reads TGCGCCAGCAGCTTGGGCCGCACAGGGGTGAAGACTAATGAAAAACTGTTTTTT. Translation gives CASSLGRTGVKTNEKLFF.

The chain combines TRBV12-3 or TRBV12-4 with TRBJ2-3, with D possibly TRBD2 on 5 matching bases. Trimming removed 6 bases from V and 4 bases from J, with 11 bases in between. This CDR3 has 13 residues. CDR3 loop: CASSDYFSDTQYF. CDR3 nucleotide sequence: TGTGCCAGCAGCGACTATTTTTCAGATACGCAGTATTTT.

The V call is TRBV6-5, the J call TRBJ1-2, with TRBD1 matching over 10 bases. Germline CDR1 and CDR2: MNHEY and SVGAGI. The CDR3 is made up of 15 amino acids. Losses at the gene ends were 6 bases for V and 7 bases for J; bases not matched to a gene: 11. This CDR3 reads CASSHSGTGVSGYTF. The CDR3 DNA is TGTGCCAGCAGCCACTCCGGGACAGGGGTGTCTGGCTACACCTTC.

Concerning this clone itself: This specimen includes other DNA sequences encoding the same CDR3. The V gene is TRBV5-1, the J gene TRBJ1-1; the D is unclear. This CDR3 contains 14 residues. The V and J ends lost 0 bases and 4 bases respectively, with 10 bases between them. CDR1 SGHRS and CDR2 YFSETQ come from the germline V gene. The CDR3 region is CASSLAGFSTEAFF. Here the CDR3 DNA reads TGCGCCAGCAGCTTGGCGGGTTTTAGCACTGAAGCTTTCTTT.